This entry is about one T cell receptor (beta chain). The data originate from a study of blood T cells in healthy people across ages. The V segment lost 1 base and the J segment 4 bases; nucleotides outside the gene matches: 5. Germline CDR1 is DFQATT and CDR2 is SNEGSKA (reference sequence). The length of the CDR3 is 14 residues. PCR was performed a second time for roughly 7 to 12 cycles using a sample-barcoded 5' primer and a J-beta primer mix. Using its own MiXCR run on the 5' RACE reads, TCRdb lists one record per CDR3 protein. This sample has roughly 800,000 distinct CDR3 sequences, with 58% found just once.

This rearrangement joins TRBV20-1 to TRBJ2-7; 9 positions agree with TRBD1. This clonotype originated in a man aged 25 to 40 in good health. The sample was blood. In DNA, the CDR3 is TGCAGTGCTAGAGTTCCGGGACAGGGTTACGAGCAGTACTTC. This gives the protein CSARVPGQGYEQYF.